The source of this T cell receptor (beta chain) is a study of blood T cell repertoires in COVID-19 (dated by TCRdb to 2018 to 2020). General notes on the study: Samples from collaborators originated in the United States, Italy and Spain and spanned both the acute and convalescent phases of COVID-19. The repertoires were released in a freely available public database intended as a resource for research on the immune response to SARS-CoV-2. The prospective study material was composed of cDNA or gDNA derived from T cells, B-cell-depleted T cells, or PBMCs. Where HLA class I and class II types were available, the types were taken from metadata supplied by the sample provider, not from assay-based typing. The dataset comprised deeply sampled blood TCRbeta repertoires from subjects exposed to, actively infected with, or recovered from COVID-19. The sample metadata nearly always contained a de-identified subject ID, COVID-19 status, age in years and sex. Samples were obtained from the ongoing ImmuneRACE study (first 160 participants) and from 1,254 subjects provided by 6 global collaborators. On the study overall, not on this receptor specifically: The quantity of clinical and demographic metadata differed by source and by participant and was supplied without curation.

With respect to this clone: Its antigen remains undetermined. Qualities for individual bases were not recorded, and no much larger clone is one base off.

V is cut by 1 base and J by 2 bases, and the space between the germline ends is 8 bases. Counted from cysteine to phenylalanine, this CDR3 has 15 amino acids. Kept here is only the CDR3 DNA, which spans 45 bases and is read in frame from base 1. The germline V gene specifies LGHNA as CDR1 and YNFKEQ as CDR2. The immunoSEQ Assay, a bias-controlled multiplex PCR, was used to amplify TCRbeta CDR3 regions from genomic DNA. The study's processing was this. Within the assay, amplification of reference gene primers was used to estimate how many nucleated cells each sample contained. To quantify the absolute abundance of each unique TCRbeta CDR3 rearrangement, sequence reads were collapsed and filtered. For each sample, productive Simpson clonality was calculated by taking the square root of Simpson's diversity index across productive rearrangements. The clones in this table, taken by TCRdb from immuneACCESS, are in-frame only. Not every clone is retained; where verified, under half of the shortfall comes from an unresolved V gene, and the cause of the rest is unknown. V and J calls and clone size are as listed in that table; D and trimming were resolved from the DNA. In all, the sample holds roughly 260,000 clones, and 75% to 95% of those were seen once. The top ten clones comprise approximately 2.6% of the sample.

At one collaborating source in Seattle, patients were enrolled during active infection and were followed longitudinally through the course of disease. Collaborating institutions collected whole blood in K2EDTA tubes following their own protocols. For TCRbeta analysis, collaborator samples were shipped as frozen whole blood, as isolated PBMCs, or as DNA extracted from either sample type. The origin of this receptor is a person between 18 and 35 years old with COVID-19, enrolled during active disease. Recombination connected TRBV4-2 to TRBJ1-4, with no confidently assigned D gene. Sequenced: peripheral blood. The CDR3 corresponds to CASSQVRGTNEKLFF. The DNA reads TGTGCCAGCAGCCAAGTCCGCGGGACTAATGAAAAACTGTTTTTT.